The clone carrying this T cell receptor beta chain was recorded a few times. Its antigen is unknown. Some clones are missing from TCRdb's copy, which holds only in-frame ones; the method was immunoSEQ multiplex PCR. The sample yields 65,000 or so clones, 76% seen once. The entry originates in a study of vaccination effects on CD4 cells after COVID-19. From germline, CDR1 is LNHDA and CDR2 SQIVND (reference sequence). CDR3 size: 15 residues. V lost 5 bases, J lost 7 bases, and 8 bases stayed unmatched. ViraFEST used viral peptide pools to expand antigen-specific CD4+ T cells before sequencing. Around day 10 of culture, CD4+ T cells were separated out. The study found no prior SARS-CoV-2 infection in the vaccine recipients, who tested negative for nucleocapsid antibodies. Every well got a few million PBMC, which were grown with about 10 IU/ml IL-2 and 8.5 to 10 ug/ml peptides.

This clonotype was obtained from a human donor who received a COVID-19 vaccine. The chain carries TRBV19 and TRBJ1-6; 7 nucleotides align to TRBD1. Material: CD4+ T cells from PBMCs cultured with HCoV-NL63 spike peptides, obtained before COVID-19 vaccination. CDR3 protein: CASSPWDSKNSPLHF. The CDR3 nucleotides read TGTGCCAGTAGTCCTTGGGACAGTAAGAATTCACCCCTCCACTTT.